This TCR beta chain comes out of a study of blood T cell repertoires in COVID-19. Study background: Collection of acute and convalescent COVID-19 samples took place in the United States, Italy and Spain. T cells, B-cell-depleted T cells, or PBMCs supplied cDNA or gDNA.

A remark on this clone: The sample has other DNA sequences that encode this CDR3 too.

V lost 5 bases and J 1 base, leaving 9 bases between the germline ends. Germline V gene data show CDR1 as MNHEY and CDR2 as SVGAGI. The CDR3 loop spans 14 amino acids. Assay used: immunoSEQ multiplex PCR; TCRdb lists only in-frame clones, some missing. Of about 62,000 clones listed, around 74% were seen once; the top ten hold about 6.4%. This TCR derives from a woman aged 50 to 65 with active or convalescent COVID-19. Specimen: peripheral blood. The chain couples TRBV6-5 to TRBJ2-4; tentatively, D is TRBD1 (5 bases). CDR3 sequence reads: CASSRGLAKNIQYF. As DNA, the CDR3 is TGTGCCAGCAGTAGGGGATTGGCCAAAAACATTCAGTACTTC.